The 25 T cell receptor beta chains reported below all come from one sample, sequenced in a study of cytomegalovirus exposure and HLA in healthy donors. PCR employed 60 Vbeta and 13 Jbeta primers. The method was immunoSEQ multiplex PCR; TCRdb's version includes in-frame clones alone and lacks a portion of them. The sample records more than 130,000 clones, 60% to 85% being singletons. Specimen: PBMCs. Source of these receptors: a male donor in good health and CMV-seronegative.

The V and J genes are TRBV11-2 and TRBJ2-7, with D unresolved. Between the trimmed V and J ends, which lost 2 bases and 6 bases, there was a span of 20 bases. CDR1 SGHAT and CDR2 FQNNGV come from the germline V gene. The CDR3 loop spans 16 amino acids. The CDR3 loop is CASSLNDLSKASEQYF. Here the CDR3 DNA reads TGTGCCAGCAGCTTAAACGACCTTAGCAAAGCGTCCGAGCAGTACTTC.

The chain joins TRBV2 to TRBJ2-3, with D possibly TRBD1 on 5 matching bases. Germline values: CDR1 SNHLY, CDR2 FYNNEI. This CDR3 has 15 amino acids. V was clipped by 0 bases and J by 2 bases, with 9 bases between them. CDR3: CASSEALGHTDTQYF. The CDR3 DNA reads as TGTGCCAGCAGTGAAGCTTTGGGGCACACAGATACGCAGTATTTT.

The CDR3 nucleotides read TGCAGCCTTTCACCTTTGGACAGGGGGCACACCGGGGAGCTGTTTTTT. It codes for CSLSPLDRGHTGELFF. The chain is built from TRBV29-1 and TRBJ2-2; 11 nucleotides match TRBD1. V shed 8 bases and J 3 bases; nucleotides not matched to a gene: 11. Germline values: CDR1 SQVTM, CDR2 ANQGSEA. This CDR3 is built from 16 residues.

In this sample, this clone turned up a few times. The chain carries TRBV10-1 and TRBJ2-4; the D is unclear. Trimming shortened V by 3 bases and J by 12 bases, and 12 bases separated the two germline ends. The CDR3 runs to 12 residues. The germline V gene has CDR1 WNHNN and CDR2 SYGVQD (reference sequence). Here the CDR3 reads CASSENRVAQYF. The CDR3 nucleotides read TGCGCCAGCAGTGAAAATCGGGTTGCTCAGTACTTC.

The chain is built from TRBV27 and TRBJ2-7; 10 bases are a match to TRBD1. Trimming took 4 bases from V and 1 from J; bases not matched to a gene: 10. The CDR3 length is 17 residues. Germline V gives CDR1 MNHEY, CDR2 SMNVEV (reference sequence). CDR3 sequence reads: CASSSQPRQGASYEQYF. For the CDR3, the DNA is TGTGCCAGCAGTTCTCAACCTCGACAGGGGGCATCCTACGAGCAGTACTTC.

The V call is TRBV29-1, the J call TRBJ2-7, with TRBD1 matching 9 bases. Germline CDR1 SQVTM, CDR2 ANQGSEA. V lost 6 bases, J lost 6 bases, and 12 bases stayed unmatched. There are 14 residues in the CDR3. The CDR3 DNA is TGCAGCGTAGAGCCGGGACAGGGAATGGGCGAGCAGTACTTC. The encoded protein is CSVEPGQGMGEQYF.

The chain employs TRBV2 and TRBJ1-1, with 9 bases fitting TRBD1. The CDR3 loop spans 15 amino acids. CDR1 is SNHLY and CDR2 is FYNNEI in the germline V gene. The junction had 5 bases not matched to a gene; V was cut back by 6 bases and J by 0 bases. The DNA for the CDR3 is TGTGCCAGCAGCCCGGACAGGGGATTGAACACTGAAGCTTTCTTT. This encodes CASSPDRGLNTEAFF.

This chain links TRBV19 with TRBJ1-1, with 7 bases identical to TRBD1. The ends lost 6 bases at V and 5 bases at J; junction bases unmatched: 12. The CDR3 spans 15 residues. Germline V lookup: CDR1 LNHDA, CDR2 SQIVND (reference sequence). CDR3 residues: CASSGWQGVETEAFF. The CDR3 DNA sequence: TGTGCCAGTAGCGGATGGCAGGGGGTAGAAACTGAAGCTTTCTTT.

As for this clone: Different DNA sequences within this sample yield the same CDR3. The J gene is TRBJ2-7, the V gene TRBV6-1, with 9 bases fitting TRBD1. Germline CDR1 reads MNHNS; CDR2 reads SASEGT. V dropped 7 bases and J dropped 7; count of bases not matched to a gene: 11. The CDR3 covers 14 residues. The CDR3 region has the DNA TGTGCCAGCATAACGGGACAGGGAAGCGATGAGCAGTACTTC. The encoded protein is CASITGQGSDEQYF.

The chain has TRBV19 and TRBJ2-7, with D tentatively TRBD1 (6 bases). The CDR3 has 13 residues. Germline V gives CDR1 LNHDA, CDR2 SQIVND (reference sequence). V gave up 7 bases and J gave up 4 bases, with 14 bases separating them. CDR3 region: CASKGRGVYEQYF. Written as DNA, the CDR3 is TGTGCCAGTAAGGGCAGGGGTGTGTACGAGCAGTACTTC. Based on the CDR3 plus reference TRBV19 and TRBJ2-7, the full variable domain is DGGITQSPKYLFRKEGQNVTLSCEQNLNHDAMYWYRQDPGQGLRLIYYSQIVNDFQKGDIAEGYSVSREKKESFPLTVTSAQKNPTAFYLCASKGRGVYEQYFGPGTRLTVT.

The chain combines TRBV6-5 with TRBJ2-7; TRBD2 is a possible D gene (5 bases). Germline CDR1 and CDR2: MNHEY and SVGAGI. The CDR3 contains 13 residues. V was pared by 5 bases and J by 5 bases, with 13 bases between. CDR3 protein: CASSPGEVNEQYF. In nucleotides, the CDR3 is TGTGCCAGCAGTCCCGGGGAAGTCAACGAGCAGTACTTC.

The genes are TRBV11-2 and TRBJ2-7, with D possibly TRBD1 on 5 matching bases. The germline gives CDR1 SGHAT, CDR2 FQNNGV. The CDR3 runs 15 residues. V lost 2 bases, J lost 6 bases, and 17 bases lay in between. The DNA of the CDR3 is TGTGCCAGCAGCTTAATAGCAGCCAGGGCCCGCGAGCAGTACTTC. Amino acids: CASSLIAARAREQYF.

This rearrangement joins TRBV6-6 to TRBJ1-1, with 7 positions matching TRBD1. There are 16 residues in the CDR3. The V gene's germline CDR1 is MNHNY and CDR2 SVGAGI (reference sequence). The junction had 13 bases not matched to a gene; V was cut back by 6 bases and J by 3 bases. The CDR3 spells CASRYQTGSRDTEAFF. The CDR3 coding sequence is TGTGCCAGCAGGTACCAGACAGGGAGCCGGGACACTGAAGCTTTCTTT.

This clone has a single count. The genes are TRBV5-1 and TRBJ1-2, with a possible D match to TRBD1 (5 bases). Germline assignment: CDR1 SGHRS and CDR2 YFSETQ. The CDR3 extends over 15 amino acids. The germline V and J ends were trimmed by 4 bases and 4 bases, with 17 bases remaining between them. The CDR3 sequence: CASSATGGSSYGYTF. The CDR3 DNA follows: TGCGCCAGCAGCGCCACAGGTGGGTCCTCCTATGGCTACACCTTC.

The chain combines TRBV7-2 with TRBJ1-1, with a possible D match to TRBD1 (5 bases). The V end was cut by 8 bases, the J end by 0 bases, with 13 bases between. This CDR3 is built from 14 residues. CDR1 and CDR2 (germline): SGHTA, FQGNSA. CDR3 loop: CASAAGPVNTEAFF. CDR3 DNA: TGTGCCAGCGCAGCGGGGCCGGTGAACACTGAAGCTTTCTTT.

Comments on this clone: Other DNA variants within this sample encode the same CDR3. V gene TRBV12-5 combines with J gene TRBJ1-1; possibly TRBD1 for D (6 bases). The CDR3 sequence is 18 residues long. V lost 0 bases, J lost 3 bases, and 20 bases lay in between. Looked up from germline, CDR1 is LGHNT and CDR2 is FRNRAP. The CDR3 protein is CASGLVVWEGDPDTEAFF. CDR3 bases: TGTGCTAGTGGTTTGGTAGTTTGGGAGGGGGATCCTGACACTGAAGCTTTCTTT.

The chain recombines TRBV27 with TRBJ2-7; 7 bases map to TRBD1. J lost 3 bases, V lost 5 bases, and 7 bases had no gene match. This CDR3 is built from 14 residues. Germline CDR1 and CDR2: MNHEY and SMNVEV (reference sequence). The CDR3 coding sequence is TGTGCCAGCAGTAGGCCGGGACAGTACTACGAGCAGTACTTC. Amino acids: CASSRPGQYYEQYF.

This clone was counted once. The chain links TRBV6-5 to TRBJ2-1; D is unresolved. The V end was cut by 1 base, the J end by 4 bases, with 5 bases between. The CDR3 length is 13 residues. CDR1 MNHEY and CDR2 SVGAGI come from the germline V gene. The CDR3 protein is CASSYYWYNEQFF. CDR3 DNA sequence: TGTGCCAGCAGTTACTACTGGTACAATGAGCAGTTCTTC.

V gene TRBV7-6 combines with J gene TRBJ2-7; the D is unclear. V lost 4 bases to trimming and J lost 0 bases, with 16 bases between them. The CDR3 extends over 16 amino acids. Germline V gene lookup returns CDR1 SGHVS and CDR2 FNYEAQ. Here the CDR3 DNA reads TGTGCCAGCAGCTCCTCAGTATCCGGGTACTCCTACGAGCAGTACTTC. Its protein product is CASSSSVSGYSYEQYF.

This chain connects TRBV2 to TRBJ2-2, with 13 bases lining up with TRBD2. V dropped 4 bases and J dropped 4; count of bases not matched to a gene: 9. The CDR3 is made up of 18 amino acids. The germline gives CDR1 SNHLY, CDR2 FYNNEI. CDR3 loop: CASSAVRLAGGSTGELFF. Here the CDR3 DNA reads TGTGCCAGCAGTGCTGTAAGACTAGCGGGAGGATCCACCGGGGAGCTGTTTTTT.

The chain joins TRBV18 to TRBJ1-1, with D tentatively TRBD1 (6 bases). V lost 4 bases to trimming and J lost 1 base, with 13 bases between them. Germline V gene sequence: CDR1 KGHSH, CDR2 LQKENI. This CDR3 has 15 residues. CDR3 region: CASSLAGQQNTEAFF. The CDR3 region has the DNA TGTGCCAGCTCACTCGCTGGACAGCAGAACACTGAAGCTTTCTTT.

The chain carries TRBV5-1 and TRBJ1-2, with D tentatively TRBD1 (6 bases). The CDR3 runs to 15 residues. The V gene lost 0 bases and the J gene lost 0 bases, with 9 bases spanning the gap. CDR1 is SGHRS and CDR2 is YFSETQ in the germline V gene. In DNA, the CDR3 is TGCGCCAGCAGCTTGGCGCAGGGGACTAACTATGGCTACACCTTC. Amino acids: CASSLAQGTNYGYTF.

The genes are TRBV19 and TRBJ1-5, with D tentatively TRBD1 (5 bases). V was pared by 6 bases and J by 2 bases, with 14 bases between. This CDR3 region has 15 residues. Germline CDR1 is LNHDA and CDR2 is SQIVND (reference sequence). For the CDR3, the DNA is TGTGCCAGTAGCCCTTGGGGCAGGGGCAATCAGCCCCAGCATTTT. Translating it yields CASSPWGRGNQPQHF.

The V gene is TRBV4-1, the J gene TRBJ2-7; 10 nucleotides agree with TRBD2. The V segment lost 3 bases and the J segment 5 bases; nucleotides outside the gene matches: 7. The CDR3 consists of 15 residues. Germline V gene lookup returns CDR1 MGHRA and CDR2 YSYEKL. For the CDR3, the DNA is TGCGCCAGCAGCCAGCAGCGGGAGGGATTCCACGAGCAGTACTTC. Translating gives CASSQQREGFHEQYF.

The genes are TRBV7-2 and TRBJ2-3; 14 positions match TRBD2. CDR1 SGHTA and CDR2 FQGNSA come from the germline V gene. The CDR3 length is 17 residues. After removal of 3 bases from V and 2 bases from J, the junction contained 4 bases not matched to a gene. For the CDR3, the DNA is TGTGCCAGCAGCTTGAGACTAGCGGGGGGGTCCACAGATACGCAGTATTTT. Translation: CASSLRLAGGSTDTQYF.